The rows below give T cell receptor beta chains drawn from one sample of a study of blood T cell repertoires in COVID-19. Clones were read by immunoSEQ multiplex PCR, and TCRdb kept only the in-frame ones, dropping some. The sample includes 200,000 to 250,000 clones, around 86% of them seen just once. The sample was peripheral blood. The receptors come from a woman in her 70s with active or convalescent COVID-19. Both conserved end residues are part of each CDR3. A D gene is named only where the DNA matches it firmly. Some rows mark clone size as missing; the rest say once, few, many or name a class of expanded clone.

clone_size	j_call	d_call	v_call	cdr3_nt	cdr3_aa
.	TRBJ1-6	TRBD1	TRBV4-3	TGCGCCAGCAGCCGGCGGATAGGGACAGATAATTCACCCCTCCACTTT	CASSRRIGTDNSPLHF
.	TRBJ1-2	.	TRBV6-5	TGTGCCAGCAGTTACCAGGGAGGTTCTACGGGCTACACCTTC	CASSYQGGSTGYTF
.	TRBJ1-2	.	TRBV10-2	TGCGCCAGCAGTCTTACTCGGACAGCCTATGGCTACACCTTC	CASSLTRTAYGYTF
.	TRBJ1-5	.	TRBV7-2	TGTGCCAGCAGCTTAAATGGGGCCTTAATCAATCAGCCCCAGCATTTT	CASSLNGALINQPQHF
.	TRBJ2-7	.	TRBV2	TGTGCCAGCAGTCACGCCCTAGGGGGGGCGCAGGCTACTAATAGTCCATACGAGCAGTACTTC	CASSHALGGAQATNSPYEQYF
.	TRBJ2-1	TRBD1	TRBV9	TGTGCCAGCAGCACCTTGGGACAGGGTAAGCATGAGCAGTTCTTC	CASSTLGQGKHEQFF
.	TRBJ2-7	.	TRBV3-1/TRBV3-2	TGTGCCAGCAGCCGGAGTCGCTACGAGCAGTACTTC	CASSRSRYEQYF
once	TRBJ1-6	TRBD1	TRBV6-1	TGTGCCAGCAGTTCTGGCAGGGGGACTAATTCACCCCTCCACTTT	CASSSGRGTNSPLHF
.	TRBJ2-1	.	TRBV4-3	TGCGCCAGCAGCCTTACCGGAGGGGTGAAGTACAATGAGCAGTTCTTC	CASSLTGGVKYNEQFF
.	TRBJ1-3	.	TRBV19	TGTGCCAGTAGTATAGCGGTGAACTCTGGAAACACCATATATTTT	CASSIAVNSGNTIYF
.	TRBJ2-3	TRBD1	TRBV4-3	TGCGCCAGCAGCCAAGCGCCAGGGACAGGGTCAGATACGCAGTATTTT	CASSQAPGTGSDTQYF
.	TRBJ1-2	.	TRBV5-5	TGTGCCAGCAGCGGCCAGGCGAACTATGGCTACACCTTC	CASSGQANYGYTF
.	TRBJ1-2	TRBD1	TRBV10-2	TGCGCCAGCACCGACAGGGCTTCGGGTGGCTACACCTTC	CASTDRASGGYTF
.	TRBJ1-2	.	TRBV2	TGTGCCAGCTGCCGGGTCCTTAACTATGGCTACACCTTC	CASCRVLNYGYTF
.	TRBJ1-1	TRBD1	TRBV18	TGTGCCAGCTCACCACCGGGATCAGGGGGTAGCACTGAAGCTTTCTTT	CASSPPGSGGSTEAFF
.	TRBJ2-2	TRBD2	TRBV5-1	TGCGCCAGCAGACGGCTAGCGGGGGGAAACACCGGGGAGCTGTTTTTT	CASRRLAGGNTGELFF
.	TRBJ1-2	.	TRBV29-1	TGCAGCGGCAGGGTGGCTGGCTACACCTTC	CSGRVAGYTF
.	TRBJ1-1	TRBD1	TRBV18	TGTGCCAGCTCACCTAATACCGGGACAGGGAACACTGAAGCTTTCTTT	CASSPNTGTGNTEAFF
.	TRBJ2-3	TRBD2	TRBV5-6	TGTGCCAGCAGCTTGGGACTAGCGGGTCTTAGCACAGATACGCAGTATTTT	CASSLGLAGLSTDTQYF
.	TRBJ1-4	TRBD1	TRBV29-1	TGCAGCGTCCAGGGGGCGGGGGAAAAACTGTTTTTT	CSVQGAGEKLFF
.	TRBJ2-1	.	TRBV18	TGTGCCAGCTCGGGCGGGGGCCGCCGGAATGAGCAGTTCTTC	CASSGGGRRNEQFF
.	TRBJ1-1	TRBD1	TRBV7-8	TGTGCCAGCAGCTTGGGGGACAGCCTGAACACTGAAGCTTTCTTT	CASSLGDSLNTEAFF
.	TRBJ1-1	TRBD1	TRBV6-5	TGTGCCAGCTCTACTTTGAGACAGGGTACTGAAGCTTTCTTT	CASSTLRQGTEAFF
.	TRBJ1-4	.	TRBV18	TGTGCCAGCTCACCGGGGACAATAACGGGCGAAAAACTGTTTTTT	CASSPGTITGEKLFF
.	TRBJ1-1	.	TRBV7-9	TGTGCCAGCACTGGCGGTTGGGGAGAGGACACTGAAGCTTTCTTT	CASTGGWGEDTEAFF
few	TRBJ1-1	TRBD1	TRBV5-1	TGCGCCAGCAGCGCCCCCGGGACAGGTTTTAGGAGGACTGAAGCTTTCTTT	CASSAPGTGFRRTEAFF
.	TRBJ2-1	TRBD1	TRBV6-2/TRBV6-3	TGTGCCAGCAGTGCGGGACAGGGTTGGGACAATGAGCAGTTCTTC	CASSAGQGWDNEQFF
.	TRBJ2-1	TRBD2	TRBV13	TGTGCCAGCAGTTTCCCCTGGACGGGGGGTTCCTACAATGAGCAGTTCTTC	CASSFPWTGGSYNEQFF
.	TRBJ1-1	.	TRBV21-1	TGTGCCAGGACGACAGGGGGCACTGAAGCTTTCTTT	CARTTGGTEAFF
.	TRBJ1-2	.	TRBV6-4	TGTGCCAGCAGTGATGAAGGGGTGACGCCGTACACCTTC	CASSDEGVTPYTF
.	TRBJ1-1	TRBD1	TRBV5-1	TGCGCCAGCAGCTCCACGACAGGGTCCGCTGAAGCTTTCTTT	CASSSTTGSAEAFF
.	TRBJ2-3	.	TRBV7-6	TGTGCCATCTTGACGGAGCTGGGAGATACGCAGTATTTT	CAILTELGDTQYF
.	TRBJ2-1	.	TRBV6-6	TGTGCCAGCAGCTATACTAAGGAAGGGCAGTTCTTC	CASSYTKEGQFF
.	TRBJ1-1	.	TRBV7-2	TGTGCCAGCAGCCTAGACATTGGGGCCTACATGAACACTGAAGCTTTCTTT	CASSLDIGAYMNTEAFF
.	TRBJ1-6	TRBD1	TRBV6-1	TGTGCCAGCAGTGCGCCAGGGGGCGGAACCTCCATAAAGCCCCTCCACTTT	CASSAPGGGTSIKPLHF
.	TRBJ2-7	TRBD1	TRBV7-9	TGTGCCAGCAGCTTCGGGACAGGGGGCCTCTACGAGCAGTACTTC	CASSFGTGGLYEQYF